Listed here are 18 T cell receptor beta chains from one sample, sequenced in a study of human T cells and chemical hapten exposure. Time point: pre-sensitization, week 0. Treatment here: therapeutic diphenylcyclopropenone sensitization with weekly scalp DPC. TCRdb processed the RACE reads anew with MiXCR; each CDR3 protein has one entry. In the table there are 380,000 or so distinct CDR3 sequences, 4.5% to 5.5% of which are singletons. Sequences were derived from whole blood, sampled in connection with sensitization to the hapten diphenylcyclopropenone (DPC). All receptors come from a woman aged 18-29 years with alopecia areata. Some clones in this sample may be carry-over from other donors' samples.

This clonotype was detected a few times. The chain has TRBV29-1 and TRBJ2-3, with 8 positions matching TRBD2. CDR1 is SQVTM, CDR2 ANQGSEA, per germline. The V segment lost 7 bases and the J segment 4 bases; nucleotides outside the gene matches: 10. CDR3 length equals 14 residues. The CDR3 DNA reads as TGCAGCGCCCCAGCGGGGGATCGTTCAGATACGCAGTATTTT. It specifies CSAPAGDRSDTQYF.

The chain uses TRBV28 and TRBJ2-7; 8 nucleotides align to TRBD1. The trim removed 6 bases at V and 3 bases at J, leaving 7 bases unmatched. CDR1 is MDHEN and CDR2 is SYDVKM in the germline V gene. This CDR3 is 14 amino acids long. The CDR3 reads CASSLTGEDYEQYF. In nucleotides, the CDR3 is TGTGCCAGCAGCTTGACAGGGGAGGACTACGAGCAGTACTTC.

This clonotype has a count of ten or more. The CDR3 loop reads CASSQGAAPSTDTQYF. CDR3 DNA sequence: TGTGCCAGCAGCCAAGGGGCAGCCCCTAGCACAGATACGCAGTATTTT. The rearrangement joins TRBV4-2 to TRBJ2-3, with D unclear. The CDR3 covers 16 residues. In germline, CDR1 is LGHNA, CDR2 YNFKEQ. V was trimmed by 1 base and J by 0 bases, leaving 11 bases between them.

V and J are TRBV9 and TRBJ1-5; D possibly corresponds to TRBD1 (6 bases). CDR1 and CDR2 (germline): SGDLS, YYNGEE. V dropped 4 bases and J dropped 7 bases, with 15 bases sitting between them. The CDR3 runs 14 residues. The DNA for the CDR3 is TGTGCCAGCAGCCCTGGGACACCCCGCCAGCCCCAGCATTTT. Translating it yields CASSPGTPRQPQHF.

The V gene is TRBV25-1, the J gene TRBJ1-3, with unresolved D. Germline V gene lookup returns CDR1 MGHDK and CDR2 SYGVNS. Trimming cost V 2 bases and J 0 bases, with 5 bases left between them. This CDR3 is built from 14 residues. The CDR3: CASSEDYSGNTIYF. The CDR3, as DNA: TGTGCCAGCAGTGAAGATTACTCTGGAAACACCATATATTTT.

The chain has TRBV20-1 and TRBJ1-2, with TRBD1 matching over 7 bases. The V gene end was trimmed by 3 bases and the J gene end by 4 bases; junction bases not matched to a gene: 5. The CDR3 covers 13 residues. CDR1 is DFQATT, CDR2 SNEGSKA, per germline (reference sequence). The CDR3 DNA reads TGCAGTGCTAGCCCGGGACAGAGCTATGGCTACACCTTC. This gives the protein CSASPGQSYGYTF.

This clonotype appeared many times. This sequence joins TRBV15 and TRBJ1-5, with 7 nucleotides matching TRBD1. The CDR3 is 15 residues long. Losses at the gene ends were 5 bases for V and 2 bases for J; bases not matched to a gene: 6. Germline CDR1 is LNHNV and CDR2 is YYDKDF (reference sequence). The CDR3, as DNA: TGTGCCACCAGCCGTACAGGGACAGGCAATCAGCCCCAGCATTTT. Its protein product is CATSRTGTGNQPQHF.

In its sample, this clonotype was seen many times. In nucleotides, the CDR3 is TGTGCCAGCAGTTTATACGGCTCCAAAGATACGCAGTATTTT. Its protein product is CASSLYGSKDTQYF. This chain connects TRBV27 to TRBJ2-3; no clear D. Trimming removed 1 base at V and 5 bases at J, with 10 bases between. Germline V lookup: CDR1 MNHEY, CDR2 SMNVEV (reference sequence). The CDR3 is 14 residues long.

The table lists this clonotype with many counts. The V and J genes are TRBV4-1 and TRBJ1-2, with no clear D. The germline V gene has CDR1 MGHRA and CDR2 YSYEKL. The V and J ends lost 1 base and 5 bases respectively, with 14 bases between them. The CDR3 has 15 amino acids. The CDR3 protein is CASSQGVAQLYGYTF. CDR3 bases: TGCGCCAGCAGCCAAGGAGTTGCTCAGTTATATGGCTACACCTTC.

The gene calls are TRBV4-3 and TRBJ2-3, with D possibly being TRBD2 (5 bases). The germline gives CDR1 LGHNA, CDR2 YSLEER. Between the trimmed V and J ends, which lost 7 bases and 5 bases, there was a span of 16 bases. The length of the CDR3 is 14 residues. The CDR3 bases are TGCGCCAGCAACAGCGGCGGGCAATTAGATACGCAGTATTTT. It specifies CASNSGGQLDTQYF.

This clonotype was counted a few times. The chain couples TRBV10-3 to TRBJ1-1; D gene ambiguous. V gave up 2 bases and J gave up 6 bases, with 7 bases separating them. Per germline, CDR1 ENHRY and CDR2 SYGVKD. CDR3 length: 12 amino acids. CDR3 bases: TGTGCCATCAGTGAGGATGCCCCTGAAGCTTTCTTT. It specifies CAISEDAPEAFF.

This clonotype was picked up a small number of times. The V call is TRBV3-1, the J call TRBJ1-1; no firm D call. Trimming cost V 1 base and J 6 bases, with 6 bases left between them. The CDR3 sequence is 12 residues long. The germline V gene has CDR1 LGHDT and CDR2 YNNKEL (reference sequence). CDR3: CASSQGFAEAFF. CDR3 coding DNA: TGTGCCAGCAGCCAAGGTTTCGCTGAAGCTTTCTTT.

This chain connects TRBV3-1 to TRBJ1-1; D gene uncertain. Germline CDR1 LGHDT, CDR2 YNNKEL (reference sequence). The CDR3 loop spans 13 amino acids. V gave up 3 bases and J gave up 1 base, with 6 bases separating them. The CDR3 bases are TGTGCCAGCAGCCAGATTCGGAACACTGAAGCTTTCTTT. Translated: CASSQIRNTEAFF. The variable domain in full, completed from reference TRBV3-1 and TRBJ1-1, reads DTAVSQTPKYLVTQMGNDKSIKCEQNLGHDTMYWYKQDSKKFLKIMFSYNNKELIINETVPNRFSPKSPDKAHLNLHINSLELGDSAVYFCASSQIRNTEAFFGQGTRLTVV.

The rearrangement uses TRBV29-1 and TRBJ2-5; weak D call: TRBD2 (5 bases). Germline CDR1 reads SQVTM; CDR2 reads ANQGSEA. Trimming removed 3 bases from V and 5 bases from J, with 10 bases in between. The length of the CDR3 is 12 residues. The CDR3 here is CSVDKTGETQYF. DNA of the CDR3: TGCAGCGTTGATAAGACGGGGGAGACCCAGTACTTC.

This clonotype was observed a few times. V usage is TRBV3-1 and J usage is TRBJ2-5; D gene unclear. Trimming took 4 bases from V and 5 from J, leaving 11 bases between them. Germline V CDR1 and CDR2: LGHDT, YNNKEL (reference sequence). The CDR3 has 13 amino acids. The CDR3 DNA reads TGTGCCAGCAGCCCTCGAGTGAAGGAGACCCAGTACTTC. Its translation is CASSPRVKETQYF.

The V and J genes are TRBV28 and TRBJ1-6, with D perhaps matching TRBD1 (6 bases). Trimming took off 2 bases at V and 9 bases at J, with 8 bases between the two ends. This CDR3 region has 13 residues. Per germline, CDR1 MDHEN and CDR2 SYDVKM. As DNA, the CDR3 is TGTGCCAGCAGTTTACAGGGGCTTTCACCCCTCCACTTT. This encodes CASSLQGLSPLHF.

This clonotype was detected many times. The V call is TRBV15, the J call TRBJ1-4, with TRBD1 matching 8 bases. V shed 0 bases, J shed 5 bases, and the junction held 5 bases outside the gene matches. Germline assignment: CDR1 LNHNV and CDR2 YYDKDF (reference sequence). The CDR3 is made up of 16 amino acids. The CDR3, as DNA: TGTGCCACCAGCAGAGATCGAACAGGGGGGAATGAAAAACTGTTTTTT. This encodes CATSRDRTGGNEKLFF.

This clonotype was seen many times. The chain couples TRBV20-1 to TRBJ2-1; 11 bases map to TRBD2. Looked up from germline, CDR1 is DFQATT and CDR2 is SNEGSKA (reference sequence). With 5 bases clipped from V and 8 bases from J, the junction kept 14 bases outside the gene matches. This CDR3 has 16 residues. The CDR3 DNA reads TGCAGTGCTCTCGATCTTAGCGGGGGGGCTATCTATGAGCAGTTCTTC. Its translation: CSALDLSGGAIYEQFF.